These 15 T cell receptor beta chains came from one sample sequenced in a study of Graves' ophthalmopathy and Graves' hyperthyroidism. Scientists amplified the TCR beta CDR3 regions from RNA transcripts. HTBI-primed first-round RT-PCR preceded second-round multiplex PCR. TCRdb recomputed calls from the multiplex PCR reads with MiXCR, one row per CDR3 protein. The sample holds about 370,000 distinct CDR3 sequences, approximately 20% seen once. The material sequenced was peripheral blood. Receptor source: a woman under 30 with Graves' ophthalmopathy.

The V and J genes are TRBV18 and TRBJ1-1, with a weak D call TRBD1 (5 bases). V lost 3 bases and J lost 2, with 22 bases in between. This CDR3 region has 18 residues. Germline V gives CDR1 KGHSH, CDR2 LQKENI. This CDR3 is CASSPVLLAGLGNTEAFF. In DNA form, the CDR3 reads TGTGCCAGCTCACCCGTTCTACTAGCGGGGCTCGGCAACACTGAAGCTTTCTTT.

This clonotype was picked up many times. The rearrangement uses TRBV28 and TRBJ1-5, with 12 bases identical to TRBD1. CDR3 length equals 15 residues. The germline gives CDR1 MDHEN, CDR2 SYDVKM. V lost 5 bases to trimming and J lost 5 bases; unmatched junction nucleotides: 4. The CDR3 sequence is CASSTGQGAHQPQHF. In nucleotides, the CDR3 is TGTGCCAGCAGTACGGGACAGGGGGCCCATCAGCCCCAGCATTTT.

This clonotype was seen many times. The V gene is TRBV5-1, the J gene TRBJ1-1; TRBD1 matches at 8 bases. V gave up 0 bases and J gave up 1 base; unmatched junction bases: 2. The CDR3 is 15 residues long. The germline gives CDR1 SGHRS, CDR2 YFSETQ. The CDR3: CASSLEGQGNTEAFF. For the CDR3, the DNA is TGCGCCAGCAGCTTGGAAGGACAGGGGAACACTGAAGCTTTCTTT.

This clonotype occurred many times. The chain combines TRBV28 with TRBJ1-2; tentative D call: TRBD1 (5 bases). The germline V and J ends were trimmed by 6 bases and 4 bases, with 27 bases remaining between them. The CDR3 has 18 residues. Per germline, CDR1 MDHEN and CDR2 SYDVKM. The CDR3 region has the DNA TGTGCCAGCAGGGGGCTTATGCTTACAGGTGAAGAGATCTATGGCTACACCTTC. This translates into CASRGLMLTGEEIYGYTF.

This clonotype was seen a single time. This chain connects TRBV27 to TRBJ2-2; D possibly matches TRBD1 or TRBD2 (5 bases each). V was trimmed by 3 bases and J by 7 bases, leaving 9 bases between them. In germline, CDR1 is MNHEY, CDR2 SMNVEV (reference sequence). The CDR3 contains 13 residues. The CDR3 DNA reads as TGTGCCAGCAGTTTGATTGGGGGCGGGGAGCTGTTTTTT. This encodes CASSLIGGGELFF.

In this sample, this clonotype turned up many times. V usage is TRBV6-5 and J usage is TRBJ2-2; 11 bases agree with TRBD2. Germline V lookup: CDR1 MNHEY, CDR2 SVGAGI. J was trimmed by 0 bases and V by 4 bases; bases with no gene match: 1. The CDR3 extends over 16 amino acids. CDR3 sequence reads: CASSWGLAANTGELFF. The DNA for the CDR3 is TGTGCCAGCAGTTGGGGACTAGCGGCGAACACCGGGGAGCTGTTTTTT.

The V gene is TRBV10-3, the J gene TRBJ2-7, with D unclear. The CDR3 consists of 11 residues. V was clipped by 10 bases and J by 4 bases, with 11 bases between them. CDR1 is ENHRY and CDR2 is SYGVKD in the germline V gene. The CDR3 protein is CATRSIYEQYF. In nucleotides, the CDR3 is TGTGCCACTCGGAGTATATACGAGCAGTACTTC.

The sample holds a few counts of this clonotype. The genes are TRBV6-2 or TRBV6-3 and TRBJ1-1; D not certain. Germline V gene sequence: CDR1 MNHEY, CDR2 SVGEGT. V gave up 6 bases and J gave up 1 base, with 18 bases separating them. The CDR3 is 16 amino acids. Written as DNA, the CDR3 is TGTGCCAGCAGCCCCCGGTGGACCGGGAGGAACACTGAAGCTTTCTTT. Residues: CASSPRWTGRNTEAFF.

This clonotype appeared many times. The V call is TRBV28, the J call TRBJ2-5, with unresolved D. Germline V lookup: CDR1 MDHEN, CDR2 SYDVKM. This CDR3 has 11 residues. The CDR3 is CATGYQETQYF. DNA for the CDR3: TGTGCGACTGGGTACCAAGAGACCCAGTACTTC.

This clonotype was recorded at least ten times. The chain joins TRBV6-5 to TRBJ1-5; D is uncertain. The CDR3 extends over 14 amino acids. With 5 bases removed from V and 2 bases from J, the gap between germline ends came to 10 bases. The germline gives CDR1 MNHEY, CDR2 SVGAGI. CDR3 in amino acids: CASSLGMGNQPQHF. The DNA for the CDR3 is TGTGCCAGCAGTCTGGGGATGGGCAATCAGCCCCAGCATTTT.

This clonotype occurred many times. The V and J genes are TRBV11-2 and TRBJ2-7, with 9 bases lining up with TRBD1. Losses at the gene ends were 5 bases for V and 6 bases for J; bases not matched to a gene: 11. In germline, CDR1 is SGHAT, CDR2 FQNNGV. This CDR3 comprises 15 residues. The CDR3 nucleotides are TGTGCCAGCAGCACTGAGGGACAGGGTGGAGGCGAGCAGTACTTC. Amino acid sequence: CASSTEGQGGGEQYF.

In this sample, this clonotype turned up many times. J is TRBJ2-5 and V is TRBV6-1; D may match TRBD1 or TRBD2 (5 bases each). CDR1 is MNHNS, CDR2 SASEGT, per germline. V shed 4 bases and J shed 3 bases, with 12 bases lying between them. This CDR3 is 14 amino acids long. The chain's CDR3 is CASSVELGEETQYF. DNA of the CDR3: TGTGCCAGCAGTGTAGAACTGGGGGAAGAGACCCAGTACTTC.

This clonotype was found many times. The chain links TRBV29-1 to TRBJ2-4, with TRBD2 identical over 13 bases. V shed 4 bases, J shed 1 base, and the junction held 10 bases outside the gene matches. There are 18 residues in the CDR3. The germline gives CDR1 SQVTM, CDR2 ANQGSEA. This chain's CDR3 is CSVALRLAGGWAKNIQYF. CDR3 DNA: TGCAGCGTTGCCCTGCGACTAGCGGGGGGTTGGGCCAAAAACATTCAGTACTTC.

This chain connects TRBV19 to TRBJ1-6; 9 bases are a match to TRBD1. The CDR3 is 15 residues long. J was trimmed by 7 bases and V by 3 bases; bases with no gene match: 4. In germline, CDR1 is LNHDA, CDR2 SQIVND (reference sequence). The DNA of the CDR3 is TGTGCCAGTAGTATCGAGACAGGGGGAAATTCACCCCTCCACTTT. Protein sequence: CASSIETGGNSPLHF.

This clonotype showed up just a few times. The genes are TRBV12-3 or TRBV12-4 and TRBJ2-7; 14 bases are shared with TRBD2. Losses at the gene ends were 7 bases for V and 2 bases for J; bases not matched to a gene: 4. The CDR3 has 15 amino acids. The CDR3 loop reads CASKLGLAGAYEQYF. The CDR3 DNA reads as TGTGCCAGCAAACTGGGACTAGCGGGGGCCTACGAGCAGTACTTC.